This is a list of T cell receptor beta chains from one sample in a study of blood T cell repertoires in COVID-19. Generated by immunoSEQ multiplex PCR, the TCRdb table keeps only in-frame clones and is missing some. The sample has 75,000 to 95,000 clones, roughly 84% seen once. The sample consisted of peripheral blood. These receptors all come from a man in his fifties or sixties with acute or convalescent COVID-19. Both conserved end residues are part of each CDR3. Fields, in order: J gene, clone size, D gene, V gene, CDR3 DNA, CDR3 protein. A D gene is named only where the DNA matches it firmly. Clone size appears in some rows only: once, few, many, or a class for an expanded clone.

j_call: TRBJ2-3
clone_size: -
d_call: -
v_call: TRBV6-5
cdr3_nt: TGTGCCAGCGAAACTTTAGCAGGGGGGACAGATACGCAGTATTTT
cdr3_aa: CASETLAGGTDTQYF

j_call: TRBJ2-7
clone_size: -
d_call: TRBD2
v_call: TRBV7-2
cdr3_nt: TGTGCCAGCAGCCGGACTAGCGGGGGAAGGAGCTCCTACGAGCAGTACTTC
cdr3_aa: CASSRTSGGRSSYEQYF

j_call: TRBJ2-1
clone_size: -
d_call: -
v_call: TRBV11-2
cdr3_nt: TGTGCCAGCAGCGCCGGGGGAGAGCAGTTCTTC
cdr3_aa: CASSAGGEQFF

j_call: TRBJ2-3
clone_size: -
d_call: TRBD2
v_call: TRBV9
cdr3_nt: TGTGCCAGCAGCGTAGTCGGTAGCGGGGGGTCAGATACGCAGTATTTT
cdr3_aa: CASSVVGSGGSDTQYF

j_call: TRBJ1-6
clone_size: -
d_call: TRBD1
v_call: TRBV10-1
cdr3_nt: TGCGCCAGCGCGGACAGGGTTGGAGCACCCCTCCACTTT
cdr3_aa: CASADRVGAPLHF

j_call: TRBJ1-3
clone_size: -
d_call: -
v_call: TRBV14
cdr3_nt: TGTGCCAGCAGCCAAGAGGGGTCAGGGGTTTACGGAAACACCATATATTTT
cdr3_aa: CASSQEGSGVYGNTIYF

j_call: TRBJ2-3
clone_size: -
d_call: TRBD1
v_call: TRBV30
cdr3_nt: TGTGCCTGGAGTCCTTCCCGGACAGGGATCGCAGATACGCAGTATTTT
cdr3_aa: CAWSPSRTGIADTQYF

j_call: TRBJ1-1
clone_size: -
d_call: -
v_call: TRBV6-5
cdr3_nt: TGTGCCAGCGCAGGACTCATCAACACTGAAGCTTTCTTT
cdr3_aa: CASAGLINTEAFF

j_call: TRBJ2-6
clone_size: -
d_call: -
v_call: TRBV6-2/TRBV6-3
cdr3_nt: TGTGCCAGCAGTTACGAGCGGTGGGTCGGCTCTGGGGCCAACGTCCTGACTTTC
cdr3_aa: CASSYERWVGSGANVLTF

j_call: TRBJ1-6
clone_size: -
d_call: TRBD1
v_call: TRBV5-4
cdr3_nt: TGTGCCAGCGAGGACAGGGAATATAATTCACCCCTCCACTTT
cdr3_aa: CASEDREYNSPLHF

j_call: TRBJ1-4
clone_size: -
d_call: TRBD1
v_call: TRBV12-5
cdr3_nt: TGTGCTAGTGGTTCCGAGTCTTTACGACAGGGGGATAATGAAAAACTGTTTTTT
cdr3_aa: CASGSESLRQGDNEKLFF

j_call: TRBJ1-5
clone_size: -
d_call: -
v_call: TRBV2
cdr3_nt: TGTGCCAGCAGTGAAAGCCCCCCGCTCTATCAGCCCCAGCATTTT
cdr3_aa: CASSESPPLYQPQHF

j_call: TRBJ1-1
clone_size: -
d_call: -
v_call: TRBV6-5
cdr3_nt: TGTGCCAGCAGTTACAGTGACACGAACACTGAAGCTTTCTTT
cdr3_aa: CASSYSDTNTEAFF

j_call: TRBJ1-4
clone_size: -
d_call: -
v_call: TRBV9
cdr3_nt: TGTGCCAGCAGCGTCTCGTCAACTAATGAAAAACTGTTTTTT
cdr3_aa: CASSVSSTNEKLFF

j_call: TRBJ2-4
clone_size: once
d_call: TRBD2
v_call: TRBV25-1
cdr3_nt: TGTGCCAGCAGTGAGACCCGGGGGGTGGAAGCCAAAAACATTCAGTACTTC
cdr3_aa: CASSETRGVEAKNIQYF

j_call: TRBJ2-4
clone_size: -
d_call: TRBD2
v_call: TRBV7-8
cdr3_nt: TGTGCCAGCAGCTTATCAGCGGGGAAACCCGGAGAGAACATTCAGTACTTC
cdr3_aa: CASSLSAGKPGENIQYF

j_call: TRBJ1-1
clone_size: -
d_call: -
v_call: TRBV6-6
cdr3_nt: TGTGCCAGCACCGACAGAAAGACTGAAGCTTTCTTT
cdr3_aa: CASTDRKTEAFF